A selection of T cell receptor beta chains follows, all from one sample in a study of blood T cell repertoires in COVID-19. TCRdb's copy holds only in-frame clones and misses some; the assay was immunoSEQ multiplex PCR. This sample has fewer than 65,000 clones, with about 83% found just once. The sequenced sample was peripheral blood. The receptors shown here come from a human donor in a cohort sampled during active COVID-19. CDR3s leave out the opening cysteine and the closing phenylalanine or tryptophan. The D gene is left open where the match is weak.

TRBV2	.	TRBJ2-5	ASRRGDLTSGTQY
TRBV25-1	.	TRBJ2-7	ASSKTGIFEQY
TRBV6-2/TRBV6-3	.	TRBJ1-5	ASSYFSKSNQPQH
TRBV28	.	TRBJ1-4	ASSLPQINEKLF
TRBV12-5	TRBD2	TRBJ2-1	ASRLAGSLSYNEQF
TRBV11-3	.	TRBJ1-1	ASSSQGDTEAF
TRBV6-1	TRBD2	TRBJ2-3	ASSDTSGADTQY
TRBV7-2	TRBD1	TRBJ1-1	ASSLVGRGLGNTEAF
TRBV7-3	.	TRBJ2-1	ASSLTGLSYNEQF
TRBV12-5	.	TRBJ1-5	ASGSGFGNQPQH
TRBV19	.	TRBJ2-2	ASSPGTLTGELF
TRBV18	.	TRBJ2-2	ASSPTANTGELF
TRBV19	.	TRBJ1-6	AARGSSYNSPLH
TRBV11-1	TRBD1	TRBJ2-7	ASSAPDRLKDEQY
TRBV7-9	.	TRBJ1-2	ASSPGEVGYT
TRBV6-5	TRBD2	TRBJ2-3	ASRRTSGSWDTQY
TRBV5-1	.	TRBJ1-4	ASSLEGRDEKLF
TRBV5-4	.	TRBJ1-4	ASRSGRGGTNEKLF
TRBV19	TRBD1	TRBJ2-4	ASRKPGQGRGVIQY
TRBV18	TRBD2	TRBJ2-4	ASSPKPRTSLAKNIQY
TRBV18	.	TRBJ1-1	ASSSNRAEAF
TRBV3-1/TRBV3-2	TRBD2	TRBJ2-5	ASSQFVAGEETQY
TRBV2	TRBD1	TRBJ1-1	ASSRTGVNTEAF
TRBV12-3/TRBV12-4	.	TRBJ2-1	ASSLKFREQF
TRBV7-9	TRBD1	TRBJ2-5	ASSYRGWGETQY
TRBV30	.	TRBJ1-2	AWSVLGLSNYGYT
TRBV7-2	TRBD2	TRBJ2-7	ASSFSGGANYEQY
TRBV5-1	.	TRBJ1-1	ASSLEGEMGEAF
TRBV10-3	TRBD1	TRBJ1-2	AISESIFGQGRVGYT
TRBV5-1	TRBD1	TRBJ1-2	ASSLRQGAGYGYT
TRBV30	.	TRBJ2-2	AWSVYEAGELF
TRBV2	TRBD1	TRBJ1-4	ASSEDGQGGYEKLF
TRBV6-5	.	TRBJ1-5	ASSYSSDPGKPQH
TRBV24-1	.	TRBJ2-3	ATSGDKSSTDTQY
TRBV19	.	TRBJ1-5	ASSTLQGGNQPQH
TRBV3-1/TRBV3-2	.	TRBJ2-7	ASSQAGRGSYEQY
TRBV25-1	.	TRBJ2-7	ASSEGGRGTFYEQY
TRBV5-4	.	TRBJ2-7	ASSLAGQGGYEQY
TRBV29-1	TRBD2	TRBJ2-1	SVGDYRGQF
TRBV29-1	.	TRBJ2-7	SVQGQGARAYEQY
TRBV11-2	.	TRBJ2-2	ASSLPSVTSFGELF
TRBV4-1	.	TRBJ2-3	ASSQAATNTDTQY
TRBV25-1	TRBD2	TRBJ2-1	ASSVTGTSYNEQF
TRBV27	.	TRBJ1-1	ASIQRTIGGNTEAF
TRBV6-2/TRBV6-3	TRBD1	TRBJ1-1	ASSDRQGNTEAF
TRBV7-8	TRBD2	TRBJ2-7	ASSLARLAGGYEQY
TRBV5-1	.	TRBJ1-2	ASSLVGLGGYT
TRBV19	.	TRBJ1-1	ASSIAEEREAF
TRBV15	TRBD1	TRBJ1-4	ATSRATGNREKLF
TRBV7-2	.	TRBJ2-5	ASSTQRLLKEETQY
TRBV28	.	TRBJ1-1	ASSFPQNTEAF
TRBV19	.	TRBJ2-3	ASSMTYSTDTQY